Listed below are T cell receptor beta chains from one sample, sequenced in a study of blood T cell repertoires in COVID-19. Measured with immunoSEQ multiplex PCR; TCRdb has only the in-frame clones, and not every one. The top ten hold about 7.8% of the sample, which has about 83,000 clones, about 88% seen once. The sequenced material came from peripheral blood. These receptors were taken from an elderly man with active or convalescent COVID-19. The CDR3 runs from the conserved cysteine through the conserved F or W. Each record gives: V gene, J gene, CDR3 protein.

V gene: TRBV18
J gene: TRBJ2-5
CDR3 protein: CASSPGQGETQYF

V gene: TRBV2
J gene: TRBJ1-5
CDR3 protein: CASRPTIRYGQGPNQPQHF

V gene: TRBV6-6
J gene: TRBJ1-2
CDR3 protein: CASSGSGEGGGYTF

V gene: TRBV19
J gene: TRBJ1-5
CDR3 protein: CASSIMRRGRNQPQHF

V gene: TRBV6-5
J gene: TRBJ1-5
CDR3 protein: CASSLGQGRNQPQHF

V gene: TRBV18
J gene: TRBJ1-1
CDR3 protein: CASSEGRITEAFF

V gene: TRBV5-1
J gene: TRBJ1-5
CDR3 protein: CASSWTGGNQPQHF

V gene: TRBV7-3
J gene: TRBJ2-1
CDR3 protein: CASSSTVTSGGGNEQFF

V gene: TRBV2
J gene: TRBJ2-3
CDR3 protein: CASSTGYGASTDTQYF

V gene: TRBV7-2
J gene: TRBJ2-5
CDR3 protein: CASRRTGVQETQYF

V gene: TRBV29-1
J gene: TRBJ1-2
CDR3 protein: CSVEDVGGGYTF

V gene: TRBV12-3/TRBV12-4
J gene: TRBJ1-3
CDR3 protein: CASSTVTSSEYF

V gene: TRBV2
J gene: TRBJ1-5
CDR3 protein: CASSPAYSNQPQHF

V gene: TRBV5-1
J gene: TRBJ2-5
CDR3 protein: CASSSMTGQEETQYF

V gene: TRBV27
J gene: TRBJ1-5
CDR3 protein: CASSFREPQHF

V gene: TRBV7-6
J gene: TRBJ2-3
CDR3 protein: CASSLVYAGGSTDTQYF

V gene: TRBV18
J gene: TRBJ2-5
CDR3 protein: CASSQAGGAETQYF

V gene: TRBV6-6
J gene: TRBJ1-4
CDR3 protein: CASTVSPNRGEKLFF

V gene: TRBV28
J gene: TRBJ1-5
CDR3 protein: CASSLTLGSNQPQHF

V gene: TRBV6-5
J gene: TRBJ1-2
CDR3 protein: CASSQGANYGYTF

V gene: TRBV3-1/TRBV3-2
J gene: TRBJ2-5
CDR3 protein: CASSQARGQQETQYF

V gene: TRBV10-2
J gene: TRBJ1-1
CDR3 protein: CASQVGSSTEAFF

V gene: TRBV14
J gene: TRBJ1-4
CDR3 protein: CASRDRATNEKLFF

V gene: TRBV21-1
J gene: TRBJ2-2
CDR3 protein: CASTEGENGELFF

V gene: TRBV6-1
J gene: TRBJ1-5
CDR3 protein: CASMGVQNGNQPQHF

V gene: TRBV7-6
J gene: TRBJ2-3
CDR3 protein: CASSALRTPTDTQYF

V gene: TRBV23-1
J gene: TRBJ2-6
CDR3 protein: CASVRGSGANVLTF

V gene: TRBV28
J gene: TRBJ2-2
CDR3 protein: CASSPHLNTGELFF

V gene: TRBV2
J gene: TRBJ1-2
CDR3 protein: CASSEWGSTTRNF

V gene: TRBV5-4
J gene: TRBJ1-6
CDR3 protein: CASSLFAGATPLHF

V gene: TRBV30
J gene: TRBJ2-1
CDR3 protein: CAWSGTSRRNEQFF

V gene: TRBV5-4
J gene: TRBJ1-2
CDR3 protein: CASSPGQGLGYGYTF

V gene: TRBV3-1/TRBV3-2
J gene: TRBJ1-3
CDR3 protein: CASSPQLAGNTIYF

V gene: TRBV5-1
J gene: TRBJ2-3
CDR3 protein: CASSLSGEGTDTQYF

V gene: TRBV5-8
J gene: TRBJ2-3
CDR3 protein: CASSLVGRGITDTQYF

V gene: TRBV11-2
J gene: TRBJ2-2
CDR3 protein: CASSLGLAGVPGELFF

V gene: TRBV7-3
J gene: TRBJ2-3
CDR3 protein: CASSLASGGGTDTQYF

V gene: TRBV4-2
J gene: TRBJ2-5
CDR3 protein: CASSPTSGDFQETQYF

V gene: TRBV27
J gene: TRBJ2-1
CDR3 protein: CASSFASSNEQFF

V gene: TRBV7-9
J gene: TRBJ2-1
CDR3 protein: CASSLASWGDEQFF

V gene: TRBV18
J gene: TRBJ1-2
CDR3 protein: CASSPLSRQGRPNYGYTF

V gene: TRBV19
J gene: TRBJ1-6
CDR3 protein: CASNPGQGASPLHF

V gene: TRBV9
J gene: TRBJ2-1
CDR3 protein: CASSVEETAGRRDEQFF

V gene: TRBV5-5
J gene: TRBJ1-3
CDR3 protein: CASSLRTGGNTIYF

V gene: TRBV3-1/TRBV3-2
J gene: TRBJ2-2
CDR3 protein: CASSPRRSGGLNTGELFF

V gene: TRBV9
J gene: TRBJ1-5
CDR3 protein: CASSVGPGASNQPQHF

V gene: TRBV19
J gene: TRBJ2-5
CDR3 protein: CASSITGVPETQYF

V gene: TRBV5-6
J gene: TRBJ1-4
CDR3 protein: CASSLITNEKLFF

V gene: TRBV13
J gene: TRBJ1-2
CDR3 protein: CASSSRTGWGYTF

V gene: TRBV4-1
J gene: TRBJ1-2
CDR3 protein: CASSQRQGTAYGYTF

V gene: TRBV11-2
J gene: TRBJ2-1
CDR3 protein: CASSLGIGGWDEQFF

V gene: TRBV15
J gene: TRBJ2-5
CDR3 protein: CATSSRRFQETQYF

V gene: TRBV28
J gene: TRBJ1-2
CDR3 protein: CASTLWGAYGYTF

V gene: TRBV6-1
J gene: TRBJ2-1
CDR3 protein: CASSDAGVRYNEQFF